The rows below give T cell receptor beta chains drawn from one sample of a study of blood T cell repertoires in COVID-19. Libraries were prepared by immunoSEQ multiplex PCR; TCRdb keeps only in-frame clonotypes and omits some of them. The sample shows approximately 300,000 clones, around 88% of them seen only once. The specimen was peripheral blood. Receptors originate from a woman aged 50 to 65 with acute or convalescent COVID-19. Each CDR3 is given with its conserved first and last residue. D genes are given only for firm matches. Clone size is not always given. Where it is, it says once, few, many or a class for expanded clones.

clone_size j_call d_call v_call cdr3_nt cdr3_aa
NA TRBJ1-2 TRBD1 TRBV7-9 TGTGCCAGCAGCTTAGCTATTGGACAGGTTGACTATGGCTACACCTTC CASSLAIGQVDYGYTF
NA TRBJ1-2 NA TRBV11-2 TGTGCCAGCAGCTTAGAGTTTGGACCTCAGGGTGGCTACACCTTC CASSLEFGPQGGYTF
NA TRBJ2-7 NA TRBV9 TGTGCCAGCAGCGTAGTTCTGGGGGGCGAGCAGTACTTC CASSVVLGGEQYF
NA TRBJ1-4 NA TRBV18 TGTGCCAGCTCACCAAGACAACAGGGAACTAATGAAAAACTGTTTTTT CASSPRQQGTNEKLFF
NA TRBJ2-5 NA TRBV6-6 TGTGCCAGCAGGGGGCAGCAAGTTGAGACCCAGTACTTC CASRGQQVETQYF
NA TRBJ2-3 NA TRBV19 NA CASTSVQGRDTQYF
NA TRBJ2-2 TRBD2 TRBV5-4 TGTGCCAGCAGCTTGGGGACTAGCGGTACCGGGGAGCTGTTTTTT CASSLGTSGTGELFF
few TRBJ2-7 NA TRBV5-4 TGTGCCAGCAGCCTCGGTGGGGCGCTCGACTACGAGCAGTACTTC CASSLGGALDYEQYF
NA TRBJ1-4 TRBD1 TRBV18 TGTGCCAGCTCACCACCGCGACAGGGAGAAAAACTGTTTTTT CASSPPRQGEKLFF
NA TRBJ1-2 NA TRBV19 TGTGCCAGTAGTATTTCTAGGGGATCGGGCTATGGCTACACCTTC CASSISRGSGYGYTF
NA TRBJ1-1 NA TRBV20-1 TGCAGTGCTAGAGATAATGTTGGGGAGTTT CSARDNVGEF
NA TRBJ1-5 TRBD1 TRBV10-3 TGTGCCATCAGTGCCAATACCAGGGGGAGCAATCAGCCCCAGCATTTT CAISANTRGSNQPQHF
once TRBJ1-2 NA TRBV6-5 TGTGCCAGCAAGACGCCAGGAGGAGTTAACTATGGCTACACCTTC CASKTPGGVNYGYTF
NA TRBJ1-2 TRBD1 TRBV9 TGTGCCAGCAGCGTAGAAGGACAGGGGGCTAACTATGGCTACACCTTC CASSVEGQGANYGYTF
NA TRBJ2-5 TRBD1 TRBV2 TGTGCCAGCAGTGAACGCAGGGGGCTAAAGACCCAGTACTTC CASSERRGLKTQYF
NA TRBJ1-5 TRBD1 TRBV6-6 TGTGCCAGCAGTAAACAGGGGCGCAGCAATCAGCCCCAGCATTTT CASSKQGRSNQPQHF
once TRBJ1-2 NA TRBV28 TGTGCCAGCAGTTTATCAGGGTATGGCTACACCTTC CASSLSGYGYTF
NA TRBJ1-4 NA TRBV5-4 TGTGCCAGCAGCCTGGGCGGGGAGAGAACTAATGAAAAACTGTTTTTT CASSLGGERTNEKLFF
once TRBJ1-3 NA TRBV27 TGTGCCAGCGCGACTAGCTCTGGAAACACCATATATTTT CASATSSGNTIYF
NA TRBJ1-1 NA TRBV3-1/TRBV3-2 TGTGCCAGCTCCGACAGTGGCACTGAAGCTTTCTTT CASSDSGTEAFF
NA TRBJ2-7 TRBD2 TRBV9 TGTGCCAGCAGCGTAGGGCGGGAGGCCTCCTACGAGCAGTACTTC CASSVGREASYEQYF
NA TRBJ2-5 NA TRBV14 TGTGCCAGCAGCCAAGATCAGCGCCTCTCCGAGACCCAGTACTTC CASSQDQRLSETQYF
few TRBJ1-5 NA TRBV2 TGTGCCAGCAGTGAATACCCAGAAGACAGGCGAAATCAGCCCCAGCATTTT CASSEYPEDRRNQPQHF
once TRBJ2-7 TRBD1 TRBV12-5 TGTGCTAGCTCGGGTGGCCAGGGGGCCTACGAGCAGTACTTC CASSGGQGAYEQYF
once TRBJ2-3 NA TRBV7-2 TGTGCCAGCAGGTGGACAGAGGAGGCAGATACGCAGTATTTT CASRWTEEADTQYF
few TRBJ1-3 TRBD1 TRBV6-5 TGTGCCAGCATTTTACAGGGGGCGTTCGGAAACACCATATATTTT CASILQGAFGNTIYF
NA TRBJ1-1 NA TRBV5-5 TGTGCCAGCAGCTTGGAATGGCCCGGAGGCACTGAAGCTTTCTTT CASSLEWPGGTEAFF
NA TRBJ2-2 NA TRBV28 TGTGCCAGCAGTTCACAGGTCACCGGGGAGCTGTTTTTT CASSSQVTGELFF
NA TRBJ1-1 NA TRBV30 TGTGCCTGGAGAGGTCCGGGAATAAGTACTGAAGCTTTCTTT CAWRGPGISTEAFF
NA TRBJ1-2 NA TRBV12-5 TGTGCTAGTGGTAAACAGGGAATATATGGCTACACCTTC CASGKQGIYGYTF
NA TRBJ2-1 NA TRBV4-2 TGTGCCAGCAGCCAAGAAGGTCGGGATGTCTACAATGAGCAGTTCTTC CASSQEGRDVYNEQFF
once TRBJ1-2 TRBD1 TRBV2 TGTGCCAGCAGACCGGAACGGGACAGGTCCTATGGCTACACCTTC CASRPERDRSYGYTF
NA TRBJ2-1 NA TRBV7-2 TGTGCCAGCAGCTCCCCGAGTGTTAATGAGCAGTTCTTC CASSSPSVNEQFF
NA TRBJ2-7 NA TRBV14 TGTGCCAGCAGCTATGGACTTGCTAGGAGGAGCTACGAGCAGTACTTC CASSYGLARRSYEQYF
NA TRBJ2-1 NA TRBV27 TGTGCCAGCAGTTTCTGGGCCACCCCCTACAATGAGCAGTTCTTC CASSFWATPYNEQFF
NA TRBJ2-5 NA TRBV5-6 TGTGCCAGCAGCTTGGGACAGCAAGAGACCCAGTACTTC CASSLGQQETQYF
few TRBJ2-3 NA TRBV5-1 TGCGCCAGCCAGTACGGGACACTAACTAGCACAGATACGCAGTATTTT CASQYGTLTSTDTQYF
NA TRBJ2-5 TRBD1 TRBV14 TGTGCCAGCAGCCACCGTCAGGGACAGGGTGCAGAGACCCAGTACTTC CASSHRQGQGAETQYF
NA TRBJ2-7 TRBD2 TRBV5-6 TGTGCCAGCAGCCACACTAGCGGGAGTTACGAGCAGTACTTC CASSHTSGSYEQYF
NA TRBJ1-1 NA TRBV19 TGTGCCAGTAGTTCACAGATGAACACTGAAGCTTTCTTT CASSSQMNTEAFF
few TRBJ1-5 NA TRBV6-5 TGTGCCAGCAGTTACTCTCAGGGGATCCATCAGCCCCAGCATTTT CASSYSQGIHQPQHF
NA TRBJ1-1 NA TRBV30 TGTGCCTGGAGTGGCGGTATAACGGAAGCTTTCTTT CAWSGGITEAFF
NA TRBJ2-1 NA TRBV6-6 TGTGCCAGCAGTTACTCGAGACATCTCTACAATGAGCAGTTCTTC CASSYSRHLYNEQFF
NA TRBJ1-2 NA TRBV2 TGTGCCAGCGCGGTGGCAGTTCCCCGCGGCTACACCTTC CASAVAVPRGYTF
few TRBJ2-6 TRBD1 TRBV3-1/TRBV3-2 TGTGCCAGCAGGGCAGGGGGTGCTGGGGCCAACGTCCTGACTTTC CASRAGGAGANVLTF
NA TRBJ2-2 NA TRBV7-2 TGTGCCAGCAGCTTAGTAGTCGGGGAGCTGTTTTTT CASSLVVGELFF
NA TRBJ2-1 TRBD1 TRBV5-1 TGCGCCAGCAGCTTGCCCCTTATCCGACAGGGAGAGACGAATGAGCAGTTCTTC CASSLPLIRQGETNEQFF
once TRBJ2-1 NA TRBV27 TGTGCCAGCAGTTTAGAAGGGAGCTCCTACAATGAGCAGTTCTTC CASSLEGSSYNEQFF
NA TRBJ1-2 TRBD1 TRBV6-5 TGTGCCAGCAGTTACTCGAAGGGCAGGGGGCTCTATGGCTACACCTTC CASSYSKGRGLYGYTF
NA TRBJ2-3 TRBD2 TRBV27 TGTGCCAGCAGACTCACGGGACTAGGCGGCACAGATACGCAGTATTTT CASRLTGLGGTDTQYF
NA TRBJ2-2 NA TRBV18 TGTGCCAGCTCACCACTTCCTGGGGCGGACACCGGGGAGCTGTTTTTT CASSPLPGADTGELFF
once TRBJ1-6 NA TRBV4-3 TGCGCCAGCAGCAAGACAGACAAGGCGTATAATTCACCCCTCCACTTT CASSKTDKAYNSPLHF
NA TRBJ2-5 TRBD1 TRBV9 TGTGCCAGCAGCCCCCGGACAGGGCCGGAGACCCAGTACTTC CASSPRTGPETQYF